These 20 T cell receptor beta chains were all obtained from the same sample, sequenced in a study of lymphopenia after photon versus proton radiotherapy (dated by TCRdb to 2018 to 2020). The library was made by the immunoSEQ multiplex PCR assay. The table was pulled from immuneACCESS by TCRdb, which kept in-frame rearrangements only. Such tables lose some clones; where checked, under half of the loss comes from unresolved V genes, and the rest has no known cause. Across this sample there are about 17,000 clones, with about 90% seen only once. The ten most abundant clones make up roughly 6.1% of the sample. The sample consisted of peripheral blood, taken from a patient treated with photon-based radiotherapy. Receptor source: a man aged 60 to 75 with pancreatic cancer.

This clone was seen only a few times. The chain has TRBV2 and TRBJ2-7; D may be TRBD2 (6 bases). Germline V gives CDR1 SNHLY, CDR2 FYNNEI. The CDR3 runs to 13 residues. Trimming took off 6 bases at V and 2 bases at J, with 11 bases between the two ends. CDR3 in DNA: TGTGCCAGCAGGCGGGGTGCGCCCTACGAGCAGTACTTC. Protein product: CASRRGAPYEQYF. Full variable domain (missing parts from reference TRBV2 and TRBJ2-7): EPEVTQTPSHQVTQMGQEVILRCVPISNHLYFYWYRQILGQKVEFLVSFYNNEISEKSEIFDDQFSVERPDGSNFTLKIRSTKLEDSAMYFCASRRGAPYEQYFGPGTRLTVT.

Concerning this clone itself: The junction differs from germline at one of its ends, possibly a read error. The chain couples TRBV6-1 to TRBJ2-5; 7 bases line up with TRBD2. The germline V gene encodes CDR1 MNHNS and CDR2 SASEGT. CDR3 length: 12 amino acids. This CDR3 reads CASSEMGGTINF. The CDR3 DNA reads TGTGCCAGCAGTGAAATGGGTGGGACTATTAACTTC.

V and J are TRBV18 and TRBJ2-1; 8 bases fit TRBD2. The V segment lost 2 bases and the J segment 5 bases; nucleotides outside the gene matches: 5. From germline, CDR1 is KGHSH and CDR2 LQKENI. This CDR3 has 15 amino acids. The CDR3, as DNA: TGTGCCAGCTCACCATGGGCGGGGGGCGACAATGAGCAGTTCTTC. It encodes CASSPWAGGDNEQFF.

The J gene is TRBJ2-7, the V gene TRBV6-5; TRBD1 might be the D (5 bases). Between the trimmed V and J ends, which lost 6 bases and 3 bases, there was a span of 9 bases. The germline gives CDR1 MNHEY, CDR2 SVGAGI. The CDR3 loop spans 12 amino acids. The CDR3 DNA is TGTGCCAGCAGCCAGCAGGGCTACGAGCAGTACTTC. Translating it yields CASSQQGYEQYF.

The chain couples TRBV30 to TRBJ2-3; maybe TRBD1 (6 bases). CDR1 and CDR2 (germline): GTSNPN, SVGIG (reference sequence). V was clipped by 8 bases and J by 2 bases, with 17 bases between them. The CDR3 is 14 residues long. In nucleotides, the CDR3 is TGTGCCACAAACCTCCTGGGGGCCACAGATACGCAGTATTTT. Amino acid sequence: CATNLLGATDTQYF.

This chain joins TRBV5-4 and TRBJ2-2, with D possibly called TRBD1 or TRBD2 (5 bases each). Trimming pared 4 bases from V and 3 bases from J, leaving 13 bases between. CDR3 length: 15 residues. Germline V gene data show CDR1 as SGHNT and CDR2 as YYREEE (reference sequence). The DNA of the CDR3 is TGTGCCAGCAGCCCAGGGACCCGGTACACCGGGGAGCTGTTTTTT. This codes for CASSPGTRYTGELFF.

The CDR3 sequence is CASSLSGGRFTGELFF. The CDR3 nucleotides read TGTGCCAGCAGCTTATCAGGGGGACGATTCACCGGGGAGCTGTTTTTT. This chain connects TRBV7-3 to TRBJ2-2; 7 bases map to TRBD1. Germline CDR1 is SGHTA and CDR2 is FQGTGA. The CDR3 is 16 residues long. The V and J ends lost 2 bases and 4 bases, in that order; junction bases with no gene match: 7.

The V and J genes are TRBV6-5 and TRBJ1-3; 8 bases match TRBD1. This CDR3 spans 13 amino acids. Losses at the gene ends were 6 bases for V and 2 bases for J; bases not matched to a gene: 0. The V gene's germline CDR1 is MNHEY and CDR2 SVGAGI. The CDR3 loop reads CASRQGAGNTIYF. The CDR3 nucleotides read TGTGCCAGCAGACAGGGGGCTGGAAACACCATATATTTT.

This chain connects TRBV7-9 to TRBJ2-7; TRBD2 might be the D (5 bases). This CDR3 comprises 14 residues. Germline-derived CDR1 and CDR2 are SEHNR and FQNEAQ (reference sequence). The V gene lost 0 bases and the J gene lost 3 bases, with 9 bases spanning the gap. The CDR3: CASSLARDYYEQYF. The CDR3 DNA reads TGTGCCAGCAGCTTAGCGAGGGATTACTACGAGCAGTACTTC.

This rearrangement joins TRBV6-5 to TRBJ2-3; D remains ambiguous. Germline loops: CDR1 MNHEY, CDR2 SVGAGI. This CDR3 is built from 14 residues. V dropped 8 bases and J dropped 2 bases, with 14 bases sitting between them. The CDR3 nucleotides read TGTGCCAGCCGCGGTGGGATCCTCACAGATACGCAGTATTTT. It yields the protein CASRGGILTDTQYF.

The CDR3 DNA reads TGTGCCAGCAGTGGACAGCTCCAAGAGACCCAGTACTTC. This encodes CASSGQLQETQYF. V gene TRBV6-1 combines with J gene TRBJ2-5; maybe TRBD1 (5 bases). The CDR3 has 13 residues. V lost 4 bases and J lost 1, with 7 bases in between. CDR1 MNHNS and CDR2 SASEGT come from the germline V gene.

Here the CDR3 reads CARTGGVTDTQYF. CDR3 nucleotide sequence: TGTGCCAGAACGGGGGGGGTCACAGATACGCAGTATTTT. The chain joins TRBV2 to TRBJ2-3; 8 bases are a match to TRBD2. Looked up from germline, CDR1 is SNHLY and CDR2 is FYNNEI. The CDR3 has 13 residues. The V gene end was trimmed by 9 bases and the J gene end by 2 bases; junction bases not matched to a gene: 4.

V is TRBV27 and J is TRBJ2-7; D ambiguous. The germline V gene encodes CDR1 MNHEY and CDR2 SMNVEV (reference sequence). Trimming took off 10 bases at V and 2 bases at J, with 33 bases between the two ends. The CDR3 runs to 19 residues. CDR3 DNA: TGTGCCACCACGGTAAATAAGGATAATATCGGTGGAAGCACCTACGAGCAGTACTTC. Its translation is CATTVNKDNIGGSTYEQYF.

The rearrangement links TRBV6-1 to TRBJ1-1, with D unresolved. CDR1 is MNHNS, CDR2 SASEGT, per germline. The ends were cut back, 4 bases at V and 1 base at J, with 7 bases in the middle. The CDR3 covers 13 residues. CDR3 sequence (DNA): TGTGCCAGCAGTGCGCGGGGGAACACTGAAGCTTTCTTT. Protein product: CASSARGNTEAFF.

This clone was recorded only once. The V call is TRBV7-9, the J call TRBJ2-1; no firm D call. Germline-derived CDR1 and CDR2 are SEHNR and FQNEAQ (reference sequence). V was trimmed by 1 base and J by 6 bases, leaving 7 bases between them. CDR3 length equals 13 residues. CDR3 region: CASSLGVGNEQFF. CDR3 nucleotide sequence: TGTGCCAGCAGCTTAGGGGTAGGCAATGAGCAGTTCTTC. Complete variable domain (other parts from reference TRBV7-9 and TRBJ2-1): DTGVSQNPRHKITKRGQNVTFRCDPISEHNRLYWYRQTLGQGPEFLTYFQNEAQLEKSRLLSDRFSAERPKGSFSTLEIQRTEQGDSAMYLCASSLGVGNEQFFGPGTRLTVL.

This clone showed up just once. The chain is built from TRBV4-3 and TRBJ2-2; 8 positions match TRBD2. V dropped 1 base and J dropped 3; count of bases not matched to a gene: 4. Germline V gene lookup returns CDR1 LGHNA and CDR2 YSLEER. The CDR3 spans 16 residues. CDR3 sequence reads: CASSQVRGGYTGELFF. The CDR3 coding sequence is TGCGCCAGCAGCCAAGTACGGGGGGGCTACACCGGGGAGCTGTTTTTT.

The V gene is TRBV5-4, the J gene TRBJ1-1; 7 bases match TRBD1. Germline CDR1 is SGHNT and CDR2 is YYREEE (reference sequence). This CDR3 has 15 residues. The V and J ends lost 4 bases and 2 bases, in that order; junction bases with no gene match: 8. CDR3 protein: CASSQNRGGNTEAFF. CDR3 sequence (DNA): TGTGCCAGCAGCCAAAACAGGGGAGGCAACACTGAAGCTTTCTTT.

The chain combines TRBV9 with TRBJ2-3; TRBD1 matches 7 bases. CDR1 SGDLS and CDR2 YYNGEE come from the germline V gene. V lost 0 bases and J lost 5; bases outside the gene matches: 9. The CDR3 is 16 amino acids. As DNA, the CDR3 is TGTGCCAGCAGCGTAGTTTTAGGGGGCGCGGGAGATACGCAGTATTTT. Translating gives CASSVVLGGAGDTQYF.

The table lists this clone with a count of one. V usage is TRBV18 and J usage is TRBJ1-1, with a weak D call TRBD1 (6 bases). V lost 2 bases, J lost 1 base, and 20 bases lay in between. The CDR3 totals 18 residues. Germline CDR1 is KGHSH and CDR2 is LQKENI. The CDR3: CASSPAGGRGAGNTEAFF. The CDR3 DNA sequence: TGTGCCAGCTCACCAGCCGGCGGCAGGGGCGCGGGGAACACTGAAGCTTTCTTT. Based on the CDR3 plus reference TRBV18 and TRBJ1-1, the full variable domain is NAGVMQNPRHLVRRRGQEARLRCSPMKGHSHVYWYRQLPEEGLKFMVYLQKENIIDESGMPKERFSAEFPKEGPSILRIQQVVRGDSAAYFCASSPAGGRGAGNTEAFFGQGTRLTVV.

The J gene is TRBJ2-7, the V gene TRBV10-3, with 7 bases fitting TRBD1. The V gene end was trimmed by 6 bases and the J gene end by 4 bases; junction bases not matched to a gene: 9. CDR1 and CDR2 from the germline V gene are ENHRY and SYGVKD. The CDR3 has 14 residues. The DNA for the CDR3 is TGTGCCATCAGACCCGGGACAGCCGAATACGAGCAGTACTTC. It codes for CAIRPGTAEYEQYF.